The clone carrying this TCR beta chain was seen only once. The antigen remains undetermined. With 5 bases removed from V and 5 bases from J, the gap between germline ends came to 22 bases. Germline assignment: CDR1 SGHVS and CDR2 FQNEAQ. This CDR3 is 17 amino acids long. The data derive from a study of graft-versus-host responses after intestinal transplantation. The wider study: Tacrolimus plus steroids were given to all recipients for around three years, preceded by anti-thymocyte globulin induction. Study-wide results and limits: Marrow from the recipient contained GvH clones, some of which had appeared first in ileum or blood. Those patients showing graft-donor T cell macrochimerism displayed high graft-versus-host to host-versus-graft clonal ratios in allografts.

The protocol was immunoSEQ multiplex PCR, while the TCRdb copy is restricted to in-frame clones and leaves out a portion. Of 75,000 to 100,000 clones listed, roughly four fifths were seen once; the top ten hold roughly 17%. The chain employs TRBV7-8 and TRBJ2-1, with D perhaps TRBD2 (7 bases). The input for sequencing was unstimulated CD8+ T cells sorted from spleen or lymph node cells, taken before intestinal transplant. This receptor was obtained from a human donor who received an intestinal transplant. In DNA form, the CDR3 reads TGTGCCAGCAGCCAATCTGGTTCTTACGGGGGGCACAATGAGCAGTTCTTC. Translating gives CASSQSGSYGGHNEQFF. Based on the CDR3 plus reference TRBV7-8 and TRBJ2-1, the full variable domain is GAGVSQSPRYKVAKRGQDVALRCDPISGHVSLFWYQQALGQGPEFLTYFQNEAQLDKSGLPSDRFFAERPEGSVSTLKIQRTQQEDSAVYLCASSQSGSYGGHNEQFFGPGTRLTVL.